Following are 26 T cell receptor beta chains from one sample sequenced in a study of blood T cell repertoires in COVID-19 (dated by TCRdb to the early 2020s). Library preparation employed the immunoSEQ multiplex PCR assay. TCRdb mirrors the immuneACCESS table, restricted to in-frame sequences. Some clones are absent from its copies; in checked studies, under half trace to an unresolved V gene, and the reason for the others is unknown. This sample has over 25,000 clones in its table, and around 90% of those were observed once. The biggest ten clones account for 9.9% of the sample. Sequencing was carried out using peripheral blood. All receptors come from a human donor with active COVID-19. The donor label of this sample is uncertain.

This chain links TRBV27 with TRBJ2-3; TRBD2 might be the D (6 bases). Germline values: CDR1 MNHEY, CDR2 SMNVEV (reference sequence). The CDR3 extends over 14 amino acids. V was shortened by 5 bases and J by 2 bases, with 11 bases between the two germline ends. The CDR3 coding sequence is TGTGCCAGCAGTGGCGGGATCTACACAGATACGCAGTATTTT. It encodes CASSGGIYTDTQYF.

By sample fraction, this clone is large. The CDR3 DNA reads as TGTGCCATCAGGACAGGGGAAGACAATGAGCAGTTCTTC. Translated, it gives CAIRTGEDNEQFF. This chain connects TRBV10-3 to TRBJ2-1, with TRBD1 identical over 8 bases. There are 13 residues in the CDR3. V lost 6 bases to trimming and J lost 5 bases; unmatched junction nucleotides: 3. CDR1 and CDR2 from the germline V gene are ENHRY and SYGVKD.

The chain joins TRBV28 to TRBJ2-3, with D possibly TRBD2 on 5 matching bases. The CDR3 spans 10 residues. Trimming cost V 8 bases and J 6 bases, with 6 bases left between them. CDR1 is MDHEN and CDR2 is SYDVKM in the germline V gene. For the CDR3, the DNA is TGTGCCAGCGCTAGCGATACGCAGTATTTT. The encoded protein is CASASDTQYF.

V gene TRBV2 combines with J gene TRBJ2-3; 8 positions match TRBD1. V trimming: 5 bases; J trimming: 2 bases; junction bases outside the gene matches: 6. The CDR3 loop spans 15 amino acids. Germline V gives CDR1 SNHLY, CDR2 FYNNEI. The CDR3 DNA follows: TGTGCCAGCAGTTCAGGACAGGGTCCCACAGATACGCAGTATTTT. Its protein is CASSSGQGPTDTQYF.

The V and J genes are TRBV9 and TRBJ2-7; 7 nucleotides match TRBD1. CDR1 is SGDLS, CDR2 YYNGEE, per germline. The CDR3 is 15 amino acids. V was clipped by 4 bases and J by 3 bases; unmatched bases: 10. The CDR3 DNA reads TGTGCCAGCAGCCCCCGACAGGGTTGGGGCTACGAGCAGTACTTC. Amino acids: CASSPRQGWGYEQYF.

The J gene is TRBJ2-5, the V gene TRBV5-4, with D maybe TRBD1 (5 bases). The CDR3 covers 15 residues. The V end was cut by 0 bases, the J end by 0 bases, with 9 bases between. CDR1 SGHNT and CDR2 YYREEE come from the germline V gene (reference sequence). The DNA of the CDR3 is TGTGCCAGCAGCTTGGAGTCAGGGTACCAAGAGACCCAGTACTTC. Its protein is CASSLESGYQETQYF.

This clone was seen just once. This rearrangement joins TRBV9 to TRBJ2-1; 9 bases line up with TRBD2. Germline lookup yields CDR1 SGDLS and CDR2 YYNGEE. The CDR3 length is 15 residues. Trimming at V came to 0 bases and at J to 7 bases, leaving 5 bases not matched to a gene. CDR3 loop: CASSVDGTSFNEQFF. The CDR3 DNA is TGTGCCAGCAGCGTAGACGGGACTAGCTTTAATGAGCAGTTCTTC.

The CDR3 DNA reads as TGTGCCAGCAGCGTTAGCGGGAGTCCTAATGAGCAGTTCTTC. Its protein is CASSVSGSPNEQFF. This rearrangement joins TRBV9 to TRBJ2-1, with TRBD2 matching over 9 bases. The germline CDR1 and CDR2 sequences are SGDLS and YYNGEE. This CDR3 comprises 14 residues. Trimming cost V 2 bases and J 7 bases; bases outside gene matches: 4. The whole variable domain, filled in from reference TRBV9 and TRBJ2-1, reads DSGVTQTPKHLITATGQRVTLRCSPRSGDLSVYWYQQSLDQGLQFLIQYYNGEERAKGNILERFSAQQFPDLHSELNLSSLELGDSALYFCASSVSGSPNEQFFGPGTRLTVL.

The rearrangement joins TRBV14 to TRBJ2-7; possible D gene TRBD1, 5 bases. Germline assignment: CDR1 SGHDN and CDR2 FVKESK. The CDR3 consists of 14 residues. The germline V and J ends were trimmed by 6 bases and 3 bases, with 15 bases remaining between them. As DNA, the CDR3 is TGTGCCAGCAGACCCTCAGGGTCGAGCTACGAGCAGTACTTC. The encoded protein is CASRPSGSSYEQYF.

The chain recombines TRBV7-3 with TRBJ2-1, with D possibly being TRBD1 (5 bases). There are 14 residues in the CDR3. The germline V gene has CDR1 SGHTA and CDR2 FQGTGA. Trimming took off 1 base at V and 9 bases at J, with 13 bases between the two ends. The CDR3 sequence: CASSLSLREGEQFF. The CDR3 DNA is TGTGCCAGCAGCTTAAGTCTCAGGGAAGGTGAGCAGTTCTTC.

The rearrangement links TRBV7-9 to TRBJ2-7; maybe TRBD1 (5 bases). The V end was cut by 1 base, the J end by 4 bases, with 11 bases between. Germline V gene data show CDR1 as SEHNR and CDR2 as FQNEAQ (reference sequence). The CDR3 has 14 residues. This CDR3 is CASSLDLQGYEQYF. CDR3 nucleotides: TGTGCCAGCAGCTTAGATCTGCAGGGATACGAGCAGTACTTC.

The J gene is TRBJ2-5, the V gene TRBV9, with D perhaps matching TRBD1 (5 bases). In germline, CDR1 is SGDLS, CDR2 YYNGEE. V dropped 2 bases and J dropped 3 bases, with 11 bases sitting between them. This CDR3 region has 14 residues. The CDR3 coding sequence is TGTGCCAGCAGCGTGGACACGTCAAAAGAGACCCAGTACTTC. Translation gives CASSVDTSKETQYF.

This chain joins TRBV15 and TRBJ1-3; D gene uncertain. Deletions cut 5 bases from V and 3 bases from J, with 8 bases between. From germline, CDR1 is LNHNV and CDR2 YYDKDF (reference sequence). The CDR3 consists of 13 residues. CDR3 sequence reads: CATSGRSGNTIYF. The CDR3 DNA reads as TGTGCCACCAGCGGCCGAAGTGGAAACACCATATATTTT.

As DNA, the CDR3 is TGTGCCTGGCTACGGACACGCTCCACTGAAGCTTTCTTT. It specifies CAWLRTRSTEAFF. This chain links TRBV30 with TRBJ1-1; perhaps TRBD1 as D (5 bases). The CDR3 is 13 residues long. Germline CDR1 and CDR2: GTSNPN and SVGIG (reference sequence). V was clipped by 5 bases and J by 4 bases, with 14 bases between them.

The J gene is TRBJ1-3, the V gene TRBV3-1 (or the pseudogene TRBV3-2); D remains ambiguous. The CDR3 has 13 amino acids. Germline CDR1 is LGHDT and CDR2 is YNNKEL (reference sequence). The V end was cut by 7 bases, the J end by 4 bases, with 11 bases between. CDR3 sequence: CASTPSGGNTIYF. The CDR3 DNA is TGTGCCAGCACCCCCTCTGGCGGAAACACCATATATTTT.

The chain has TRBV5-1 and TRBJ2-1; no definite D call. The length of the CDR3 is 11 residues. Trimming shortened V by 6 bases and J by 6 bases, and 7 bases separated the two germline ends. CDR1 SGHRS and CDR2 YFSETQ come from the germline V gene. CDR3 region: CASTRSNEQFF. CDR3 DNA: TGCGCCAGCACGCGCTCCAATGAGCAGTTCTTC.

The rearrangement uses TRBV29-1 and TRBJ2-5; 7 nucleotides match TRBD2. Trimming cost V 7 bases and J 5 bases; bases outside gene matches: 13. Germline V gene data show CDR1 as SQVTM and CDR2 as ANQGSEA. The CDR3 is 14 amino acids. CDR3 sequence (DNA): TGCAGCGCCGGACCGGGCGGGGGAACGGAGACCCAGTACTTC. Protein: CSAGPGGGTETQYF.

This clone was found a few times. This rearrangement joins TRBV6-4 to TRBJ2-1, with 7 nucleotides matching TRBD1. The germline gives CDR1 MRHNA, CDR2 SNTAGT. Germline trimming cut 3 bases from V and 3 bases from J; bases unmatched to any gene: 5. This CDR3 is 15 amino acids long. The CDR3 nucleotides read TGTGCCAGCAGTGAAAGGGCAGGGGGCTACAATGAGCAGTTCTTC. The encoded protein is CASSERAGGYNEQFF.

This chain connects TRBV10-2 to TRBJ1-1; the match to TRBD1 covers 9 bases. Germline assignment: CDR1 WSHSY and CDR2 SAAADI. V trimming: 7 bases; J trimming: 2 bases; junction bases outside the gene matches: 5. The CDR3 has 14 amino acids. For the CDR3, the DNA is TGCGCCAGCACCAGACAGGGGGAAAACACTGAAGCTTTCTTT. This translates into CASTRQGENTEAFF.

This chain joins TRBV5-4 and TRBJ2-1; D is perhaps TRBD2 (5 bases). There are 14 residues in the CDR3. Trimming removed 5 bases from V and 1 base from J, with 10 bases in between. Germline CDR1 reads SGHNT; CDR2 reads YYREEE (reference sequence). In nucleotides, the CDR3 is TGTGCCAGCAGGTCGGGATTTTCCTACAATGAGCAGTTCTTC. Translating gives CASRSGFSYNEQFF. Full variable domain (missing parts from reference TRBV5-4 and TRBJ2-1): ETGVTQSPTHLIKTRGQQVTLRCSSQSGHNTVSWYQQALGQGPQFIFQYYREEENGRGNFPPRFSGLQFPNYSSELNVNALELDDSALYLCASRSGFSYNEQFFGPGTRLTVL.

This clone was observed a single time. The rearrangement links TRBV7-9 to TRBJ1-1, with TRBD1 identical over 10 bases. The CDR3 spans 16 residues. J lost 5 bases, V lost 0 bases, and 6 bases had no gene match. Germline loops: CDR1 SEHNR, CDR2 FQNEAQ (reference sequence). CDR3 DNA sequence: TGTGCCAGCAGCTTAGCGGGTGGGACAGGGGAAACTGAAGCTTTCTTT. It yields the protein CASSLAGGTGETEAFF.

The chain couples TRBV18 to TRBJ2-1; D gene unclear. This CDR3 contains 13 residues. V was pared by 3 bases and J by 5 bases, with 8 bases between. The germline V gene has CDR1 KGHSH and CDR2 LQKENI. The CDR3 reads CASSPSIDNEQFF. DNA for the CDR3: TGTGCCAGCTCACCGTCGATAGACAATGAGCAGTTCTTC. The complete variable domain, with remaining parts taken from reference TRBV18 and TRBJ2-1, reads NAGVMQNPRHLVRRRGQEARLRCSPMKGHSHVYWYRQLPEEGLKFMVYLQKENIIDESGMPKERFSAEFPKEGPSILRIQQVVRGDSAAYFCASSPSIDNEQFFGPGTRLTVL.

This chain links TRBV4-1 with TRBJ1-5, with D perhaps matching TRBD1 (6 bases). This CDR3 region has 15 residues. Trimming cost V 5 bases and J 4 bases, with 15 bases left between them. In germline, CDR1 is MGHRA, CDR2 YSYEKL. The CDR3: CASSLGGGSNQPQHF. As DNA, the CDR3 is TGCGCCAGCAGCTTAGGGGGGGGCTCGAATCAGCCCCAGCATTTT.

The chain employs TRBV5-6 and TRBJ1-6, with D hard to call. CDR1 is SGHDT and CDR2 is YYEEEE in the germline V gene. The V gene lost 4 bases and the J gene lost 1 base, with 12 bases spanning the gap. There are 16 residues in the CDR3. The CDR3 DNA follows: TGTGCCAGCAGCCGGGGATCGTTATCCTATAATTCACCCCTCCACTTT. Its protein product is CASSRGSLSYNSPLHF.

The CDR3 DNA follows: TGTGCCAGCAGTGACTGGGACAGCGGCAATCAGCCCCAGCATTTT. Protein product: CASSDWDSGNQPQHF. The chain carries TRBV25-1 and TRBJ1-5; 7 positions agree with TRBD1. The CDR3 sequence is 15 residues long. The germline V gene encodes CDR1 MGHDK and CDR2 SYGVNS. Trimming cost V 3 bases and J 2 bases; bases outside gene matches: 4. The complete variable domain, with remaining parts taken from reference TRBV25-1 and TRBJ1-5, reads EADIYQTPRYLVIGTGKKITLECSQTMGHDKMYWYQQDPGMELHLIHYSYGVNSTEKGDLSSESTVSRIRTEHFPLTLESARPSHTSQYLCASSDWDSGNQPQHFGDGTRLSIL.

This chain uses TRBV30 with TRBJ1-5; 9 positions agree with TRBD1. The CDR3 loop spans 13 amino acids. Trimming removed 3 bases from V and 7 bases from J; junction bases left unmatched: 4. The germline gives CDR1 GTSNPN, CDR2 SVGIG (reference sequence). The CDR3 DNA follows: TGTGCCTGGAGCGGACAGGGGAGGCAGCCCCAGCATTTT. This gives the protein CAWSGQGRQPQHF. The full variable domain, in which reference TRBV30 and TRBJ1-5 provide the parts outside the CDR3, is SQTIHQWPATLVQPVGSPLSLECTVEGTSNPNLYWYRQAAGRGLQLLFYSVGIGQISSEVPQNLSASRPQDRQFILSSKKLLLSDSGFYLCAWSGQGRQPQHFGDGTRLSIL.